This TCR beta chain was sequenced during a study of blood T cell repertoires in COVID-19. Study-level information: Collection of acute and convalescent COVID-19 samples took place in the United States, Italy and Spain. PBMCs, B-cell-depleted T cells, or T cells were the source of the cDNA or gDNA that made up the material.

As processed by the authors: Amplification of reference gene primers provided the estimated nucleated cell counts. Sequencing used immunoSEQ multiplex PCR; TCRdb keeps in-frame clones, though not all of them. That table gives V, J and clone size, and the DNA gave D and trimming. The sample lists 200,000 to 250,000 clones; approximately 82% were seen once. Material: peripheral blood. This TCR derives from a woman of 80 years or more with acute or convalescent COVID-19.

The CDR3 DNA reads TGTGCCAGCAGTTTGGACTCGACGGGTGAGCAGTTCTTC. It is translated as CASSLDSTGEQFF. The chain combines TRBV12-3 or TRBV12-4 with TRBJ2-1; D possibly corresponds to TRBD2 (5 bases). V was clipped by 3 bases and J by 9 bases, with 12 bases between them. This CDR3 has 13 amino acids.